This T cell receptor (beta chain) was recovered during a study of cytomegalovirus exposure and HLA in healthy donors. Study conclusions and caveats: Earlier analysis looked at TCR beta V segments, and most were productive about 87% or about 30% of the time. As a later analysis showed, a missense DCLRE1C variant was linked to trimming of TCR beta V- and J-genes.

This clone was recorded only once. Its antigen is still unknown. V shed 1 base and J 10 bases; nucleotides not matched to a gene: 4. The CDR3 has 14 amino acids. The germline V gene encodes CDR1 SGHDN and CDR2 FVKESK. These donors, healthy bone marrow donors, were studied. PCR primers comprised 60 Vbeta and 13 Jbeta primers. Clones were sequenced by immunoSEQ multiplex PCR, and TCRdb holds only the in-frame ones, with some missing. This table holds roughly 150,000 clones, roughly 82% found once. Sequencing used PBMCs. The J gene is TRBJ1-4, the V gene TRBV14; TRBD1 aligns across 9 bases. This TCR was recovered from a man younger than 45 in good health and CMV-seropositive. CDR3 in amino acids: CASSQGDRARKLFF. For the CDR3, the DNA is TGTGCCAGCAGCCAAGGGGACAGGGCTCGAAAACTGTTTTTT.